This passage covers 23 T cell receptor beta chains from one sample sequenced in a study of cytomegalovirus exposure and HLA in healthy donors. The PCR contained 60 Vbeta and 13 Jbeta primers. Repertoires were generated with immunoSEQ multiplex PCR, while TCRdb's copy carries only in-frame clones and drops some. Here the sample spans 100,000 to 150,000 clones, under 80% being singletons. Source material: PBMCs. All receptors come from a man aged 35 to 55 in good health and CMV-seropositive.

Regarding this clone: No DNA is shown, since the ends of the CDR3 on it are uncertain; the CDR3 is the one TCRdb lists. The V and J genes are TRBV9 and TRBJ2-3; the DNA was not used to check the table's D call, TRBD1. The CDR3 has 15 amino acids, counting both end residues. Germline CDR1 is SGDLS and CDR2 is YYNGEE. CDR3 protein: CASSVGGGTALHRDF.

The CDR3 protein is CASSPGQSYEQYF. As DNA, the CDR3 is TGCGCCAGCAGCCCGGGACAGTCCTACGAGCAGTACTTC. The rearrangement uses TRBV4-3 and TRBJ2-7; TRBD1 matches 7 bases. After removal of 4 bases from V and 1 base from J, the junction contained 1 base not matched to a gene. The CDR3 runs 13 residues. The germline V gene encodes CDR1 LGHNA and CDR2 YSLEER.

V usage is TRBV7-8 and J usage is TRBJ1-2, with D unresolved. Per the germline V gene, CDR1 is SGHVS and CDR2 is FQNEAQ. The CDR3 contains 14 residues. V dropped 5 bases and J dropped 8 bases, with 18 bases sitting between them. CDR3 sequence (DNA): TGTGCCAGCAGCCCCCGCAGTGGCGGGTTAGGCTACACCTTC. It specifies CASSPRSGGLGYTF.

This clone has only one observation. The chain joins TRBV23-1 to TRBJ1-4; TRBD1 matches at 11 bases. TRBV23-1 is assigned to the ORF class and has an uncertain function. This CDR3 comprises 14 residues. Trimming removed 4 bases from V and 6 bases from J; junction bases left unmatched: 1. This chain's CDR3 is CASSRTGGDEKLFF. CDR3 nucleotides: TGCGCCAGCAGTCGGACAGGGGGCGATGAAAAACTGTTTTTT.

This clone was seen just once. The chain joins TRBV7-6 to TRBJ2-1; TRBD2 matches at 11 bases. Germline V gives CDR1 SGHVS, CDR2 FNYEAQ. The ends lost 7 bases at V and 4 bases at J; junction bases unmatched: 6. The CDR3 is 15 amino acids. CDR3 nucleotides: TGTGCCAGCAATAGGGGGACTAGCGGTTACAATGAGCAGTTCTTC. Translated, it gives CASNRGTSGYNEQFF.

The gene calls are TRBV6-5 and TRBJ2-1, with D perhaps TRBD1 (7 bases). Germline lookup yields CDR1 MNHEY and CDR2 SVGAGI. V lost 0 bases to trimming and J lost 8 bases, with 11 bases between them. This CDR3 comprises 14 residues. The CDR3 spells CASSYSAGGYEQFF. In DNA, the CDR3 is TGTGCCAGCAGTTACTCTGCAGGGGGGTATGAGCAGTTCTTC.

This clone was detected only a few times. The chain uses TRBV27 and TRBJ2-3, with D hard to call. Germline V gives CDR1 MNHEY, CDR2 SMNVEV (reference sequence). Between the trimmed V and J ends, which lost 2 bases and 1 base, there was a span of 7 bases. This CDR3 is 14 amino acids long. CDR3 DNA sequence: TGTGCCAGCAGTTTAGGGCAGCGCACAGATACGCAGTATTTT. This gives the protein CASSLGQRTDTQYF.

The chain uses TRBV2 and TRBJ1-5; the D is unclear. CDR3 length: 14 residues. V dropped 3 bases and J dropped 1 base, with 7 bases sitting between them. Germline V gives CDR1 SNHLY, CDR2 FYNNEI. This CDR3 is CASSESWSNQPQHF. The CDR3 DNA reads TGTGCCAGCAGTGAGAGTTGGAGCAATCAGCCCCAGCATTTT.

This clone was observed once. This rearrangement joins TRBV6-5 to TRBJ2-2, with TRBD2 as a possible D gene (7 bases). Germline lookup yields CDR1 MNHEY and CDR2 SVGAGI. The CDR3 totals 15 residues. V was clipped by 7 bases and J by 0 bases, with 12 bases between them. CDR3 residues: CASTRGGANTGELFF. For the CDR3, the DNA is TGTGCCAGCACAAGAGGGGGGGCGAACACCGGGGAGCTGTTTTTT.

This chain uses TRBV2 with TRBJ2-7; possible D gene TRBD1, 5 bases. V gave up 4 bases and J gave up 0 bases, with 10 bases separating them. The germline CDR1 and CDR2 sequences are SNHLY and FYNNEI. The CDR3 has 14 amino acids. CDR3: CASSGDTGSYEQYF. The CDR3 coding sequence is TGTGCCAGCAGTGGAGATACAGGCTCCTACGAGCAGTACTTC.

The chain carries TRBV27 and TRBJ1-2; D uncertain. V gave up 6 bases and J gave up 0 bases, with 5 bases separating them. The germline V gene has CDR1 MNHEY and CDR2 SMNVEV (reference sequence). The CDR3 spans 12 residues. This CDR3 reads CASRASNYGYTF. The CDR3 nucleotides read TGTGCCAGCAGAGCGTCTAACTATGGCTACACCTTC.

The genes are TRBV4-1 and TRBJ1-6; TRBD1 agrees at 9 bases. Germline CDR1 is MGHRA and CDR2 is YSYEKL. Germline trimming cut 8 bases from V and 8 bases from J; bases unmatched to any gene: 10. CDR3 size: 15 residues. The chain's CDR3 is CASAQGQGNYSPLHF. Written as DNA, the CDR3 is TGCGCCAGCGCCCAGGGACAGGGTAATTATTCACCCCTCCACTTT.

The CDR3 coding sequence is TGTGCCAGCAGGGGCACCGACAATGAGCAGTTCTTC. The encoded protein is CASRGTDNEQFF. This chain links TRBV5-4 with TRBJ2-1; D remains ambiguous. Germline V gene sequence: CDR1 SGHNT, CDR2 YYREEE (reference sequence). This CDR3 contains 12 residues. The V and J ends lost 5 bases and 5 bases respectively, with 8 bases between them.

The chain combines TRBV27 with TRBJ2-2, with D possibly matching TRBD1 (5 bases). V was pared by 5 bases and J by 8 bases, with 18 bases between. Germline values: CDR1 MNHEY, CDR2 SMNVEV (reference sequence). This CDR3 region has 15 residues. The CDR3 sequence is CASSPPDTYRGELFF. The CDR3 nucleotides are TGTGCCAGCAGTCCCCCGGACACCTATCGGGGGGAGCTGTTTTTT.

This clone was seen more than once but under ten times. The chain links TRBV15 to TRBJ2-3; TRBD2 agrees at 7 bases. Looked up from germline, CDR1 is LNHNV and CDR2 is YYDKDF (reference sequence). The CDR3 runs 14 residues. With V trimmed by 8 bases and J by 0 bases, 5 bases remained unmatched. CDR3 protein: CATLSGSSTDTQYF. The CDR3 DNA is TGTGCCACCCTTAGCGGGTCTAGCACAGATACGCAGTATTTT.

The chain has TRBV11-2 and TRBJ2-7, with 9 bases that match TRBD1. The CDR3 loop spans 15 amino acids. Germline V CDR1 and CDR2: SGHAT, FQNNGV. The J segment lost 4 bases and the V segment lost 5 bases, leaving 9 bases of the junction unmatched. The CDR3 bases are TGTGCCAGCAGCCGGACCGTTGACAGGGGGTACGAGCAGTACTTC. This encodes CASSRTVDRGYEQYF. Complete variable domain (other parts from reference TRBV11-2 and TRBJ2-7): EAGVAQSPRYKIIEKRQSVAFWCNPISGHATLYWYQQILGQGPKLLIQFQNNGVVDDSQLPKDRFSAERLKGVDSTLKIQPAKLEDSAVYLCASSRTVDRGYEQYFGPGTRLTVT.

The chain joins TRBV7-8 to TRBJ2-7, with D possibly being TRBD2 (5 bases). Germline V CDR1 and CDR2: SGHVS, FQNEAQ. The CDR3 is 15 residues long. The germline V and J ends were trimmed by 4 bases and 0 bases, with 13 bases remaining between them. CDR3 nucleotides: TGTGCCAGCAGCTACCTGGCGGGCCACTCCTACGAGCAGTACTTC. Residues: CASSYLAGHSYEQYF.

The chain has TRBV28 and TRBJ1-2; D uncertain. The CDR3 is made up of 15 amino acids. Trimming took 4 bases from V and 4 from J, leaving 16 bases between them. Germline V CDR1 and CDR2: MDHEN, SYDVKM. This CDR3 reads CASSSSTRWSYGYTF. CDR3 coding DNA: TGTGCCAGCAGTTCCTCTACACGATGGAGCTATGGCTACACCTTC.

This clone was seen only once. The V call is TRBV2, the J call TRBJ2-7; a weak D match, TRBD1 (5 bases). The CDR3 has 16 amino acids. The germline V and J ends were trimmed by 4 bases and 3 bases, with 19 bases remaining between them. The V gene's germline CDR1 is SNHLY and CDR2 FYNNEI. The CDR3 loop is CASSGFTGDPNYEQYF. CDR3 in DNA: TGTGCCAGCAGTGGTTTTACAGGTGACCCTAACTACGAGCAGTACTTC.

This chain uses TRBV6-6 with TRBJ1-3; TRBD1 matches at 7 bases. The CDR3 totals 15 residues. Unmatched junction bases numbered 9, after V lost 10 bases and J lost 0 bases. Germline V CDR1 and CDR2: MNHNY, SVGAGI (reference sequence). Here the CDR3 reads CATRDSLFSGNTIYF. CDR3 in DNA: TGTGCCACGAGGGACAGCCTTTTCTCTGGAAACACCATATATTTT.

This sequence joins TRBV2 and TRBJ2-7; 8 bases line up with TRBD1. Germline CDR1 reads SNHLY; CDR2 reads FYNNEI. The CDR3 is 14 residues long. J was trimmed by 6 bases and V by 3 bases; bases with no gene match: 7. CDR3 protein: CASSDGQGAGEQYF. DNA of the CDR3: TGTGCCAGCAGTGATGGGCAGGGGGCCGGCGAGCAGTACTTC.

A remark on this clone: Other DNA sequences of this sample code for an identical CDR3. The chain links TRBV7-3 to TRBJ1-1; perhaps TRBD1 as D (5 bases). This CDR3 has 14 amino acids. V lost 1 base to trimming and J lost 3 bases, with 9 bases between them. Germline-derived CDR1 and CDR2 are SGHTA and FQGTGA. DNA of the CDR3: TGTGCCAGCAGCTTAATGGGGGGGGACACTGAAGCTTTCTTT. Amino acids: CASSLMGGDTEAFF.

V gene TRBV5-1 combines with J gene TRBJ2-1; 13 nucleotides agree with TRBD2. The CDR3 consists of 17 residues. J lost 2 bases, V lost 3 bases, and 5 bases had no gene match. Germline V gene lookup returns CDR1 SGHRS and CDR2 YFSETQ. The CDR3 sequence is CASSWETSGGAYNEQFF. For the CDR3, the DNA is TGCGCCAGCAGCTGGGAAACTAGCGGGGGGGCCTACAATGAGCAGTTCTTC.